The TCR beta chain described here comes from a study of CD8+ T cells in alopecia areata. Overall study findings and caveats: Scalp sample sequencing also detects resident alphabeta T cells of normal skin. Clonality in lesional scalp, especially alopecia totalis/universalis, exceeded that of normal scalp.

Isolated RNA was reverse transcribed into cDNA used as the sequencing template. Profiled with immunoSEQ multiplex PCR; TCRdb holds only in-frame clones, not every one. Of about 110,000 clones detected, approximately 63% appear once; the ten largest clones hold roughly 20%. Details on this clone: Its cognate antigen is unknown.

V lost 2 bases and J 3 bases, leaving 14 bases between the germline ends. Germline-derived CDR1 and CDR2 are MGHDK and SYGVNS. The CDR3 contains 16 residues. The sequencing input was CD8+ T cells sorted from blood. The chain joins TRBV25-1 to TRBJ2-1; tentative D call: TRBD2 (5 bases). This TCR was recovered from a human donor in good health. The CDR3 sequence is CASSETEGRLYNEQFF. In DNA form, the CDR3 reads TGTGCCAGCAGTGAAACAGAGGGCAGACTCTACAATGAGCAGTTCTTC.